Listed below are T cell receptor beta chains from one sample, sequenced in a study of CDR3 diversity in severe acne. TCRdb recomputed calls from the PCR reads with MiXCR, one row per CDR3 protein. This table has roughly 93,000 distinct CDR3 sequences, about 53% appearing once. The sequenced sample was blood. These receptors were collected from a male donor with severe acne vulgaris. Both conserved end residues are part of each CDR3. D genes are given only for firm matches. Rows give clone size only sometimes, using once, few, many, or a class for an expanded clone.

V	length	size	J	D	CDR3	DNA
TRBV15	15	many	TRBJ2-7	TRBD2	CATSRDAGGSYEQYF	TGTGCCACCAGCAGAGATGCGGGAGGCTCCTACGAGCAGTACTTC
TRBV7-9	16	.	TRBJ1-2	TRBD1	CASSSRPGTGHYGYTF	TGTGCCAGCAGCTCCCGGCCCGGGACAGGGCACTATGGCTACACCTTC
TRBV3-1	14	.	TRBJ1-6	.	CASSQDGAEVTLHF	TGTGCTAGCAGCCAAGATGGGGCGGAAGTAACCCTCCACTTT
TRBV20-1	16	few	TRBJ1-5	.	CSARGAIEGGGQPQHF	TGCAGTGCTAGAGGAGCCATCGAAGGAGGCGGTCAGCCCCAGCATTTT
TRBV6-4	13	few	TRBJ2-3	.	CASSDSITDTQYF	TGTGCCAGCAGTGACTCGATCACAGATACGCAGTATTTT
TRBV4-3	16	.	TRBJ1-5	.	CASSQERVEGGQPRHF	TGCGCCAGCAGCCAAGAACGGGTGGAGGGGGGTCAGCCCCGGCATTTT
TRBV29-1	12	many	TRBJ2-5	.	CSVDRGGETQYF	TGCAGCGTTGATAGGGGGGGAGAGACCCAGTACTTC
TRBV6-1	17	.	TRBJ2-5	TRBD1	CASRPLMGQGVSETQYF	TGTGCCAGCAGACCCTTGATGGGGCAGGGGGTCTCTGAGACCCAGTACTTC
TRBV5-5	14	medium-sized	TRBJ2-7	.	CASSLARDPYEQYF	TGTGCCAGCAGCTTGGCAAGGGACCCCTACGAGCAGTACTTC
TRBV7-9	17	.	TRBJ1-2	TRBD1	CASSSVGTGGVNYGYTF	TGTGCCAGCAGCTCAGTGGGGACAGGGGGCGTTAACTATGGCTACACCTTC
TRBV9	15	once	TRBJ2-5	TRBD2	CASNLAGSGIETQYF	TGTGCCAGCAACCTAGCGGGGTCGGGGATAGAGACCCAGTACTTC
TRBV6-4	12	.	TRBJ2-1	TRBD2	CASSASGSEQFF	TGTGCCAGCAGTGCTAGCGGGAGTGAGCAGTTCTTC
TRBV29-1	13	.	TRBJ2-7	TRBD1	CSVADRDSYEQYF	TGCAGCGTTGCAGACAGGGATTCGTACGAGCAGTACTTC
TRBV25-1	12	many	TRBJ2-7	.	CARMDRQGEQYF	TGTGCCAGAATGGACAGACAAGGCGAGCAGTACTTC
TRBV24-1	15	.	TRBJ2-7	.	CATSDSRQTGNEQYF	TGTGCCACCAGTGATAGTCGCCAGACGGGCAACGAGCAGTACTTC
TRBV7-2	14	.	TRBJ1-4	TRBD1	CASSSTGGFPLAVF	TGTGCCAGCAGCTCAACAGGGGGCTTCCCTTTGGCTGTTTTT
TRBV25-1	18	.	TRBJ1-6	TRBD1	CASSLSSLLDRGVLPLHF	TGTGCCAGCAGTTTATCATCCCTCCTGGACAGGGGAGTGCTGCCCCTCCACTTT
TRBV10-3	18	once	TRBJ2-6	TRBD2	CAISDVLAGGSGANVLTF	TGTGCCATCAGTGACGTGCTAGCGGGCGGCTCTGGGGCCAACGTCCTGACTTTC
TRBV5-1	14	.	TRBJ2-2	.	CASSFDSRTGELFF	TGCGCCAGCAGCTTTGACAGCCGGACCGGGGAGCTGTTTTTT
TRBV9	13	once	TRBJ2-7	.	CASSRGVPYEQYF	TGTGCCAGCAGCCGCGGGGTACCCTACGAGCAGTACTTC
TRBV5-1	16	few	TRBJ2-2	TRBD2	CASSPTSGINTGELFF	TGCGCCAGCAGCCCGACTAGCGGGATTAACACCGGGGAGCTGTTTTTT
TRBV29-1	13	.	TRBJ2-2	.	CSVVTTNTGELFF	TGCAGCGTTGTGACTACGAACACCGGGGAGCTGTTTTTT
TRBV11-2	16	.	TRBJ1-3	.	CASSHGPPSPGNTIYF	TGTGCCAGCAGCCATGGACCCCCAAGCCCTGGAAACACCATATATTTT
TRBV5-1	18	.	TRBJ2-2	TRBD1	CASSLSGQGLRNTGELFF	TGCGCCAGCAGCTTATCGGGACAGGGGTTGCGGAACACCGGGGAGCTGTTTTTT
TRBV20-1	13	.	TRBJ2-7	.	CSARPRGVYEQYF	TGCAGTGCTCGCCCCCGTGGGGTCTACGAGCAGTACTTC
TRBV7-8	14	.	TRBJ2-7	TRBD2	CASSYGLAAYEQYF	TGTGCCAGCAGCTACGGACTAGCGGCCTACGAGCAGTACTTC
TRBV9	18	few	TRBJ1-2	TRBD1	CASSSGTGRPFAVYGYTF	TGTGCCAGCAGCTCCGGGACAGGGAGGCCATTTGCCGTCTATGGCTACACCTTC
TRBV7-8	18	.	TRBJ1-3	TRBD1	CASSLETGQSLSGNTIYF	TGTGCCAGCAGCTTAGAAACGGGACAGAGCCTCTCTGGAAACACCATATATTTT
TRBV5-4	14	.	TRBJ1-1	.	CASSLSQTNTEAFF	TGTGCCAGCAGCTTGAGCCAGACGAACACTGAAGCTTTCTTT
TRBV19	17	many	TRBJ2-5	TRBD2	CASSMDMTSGSGETQYF	TGTGCCAGTAGTATGGACATGACTAGCGGGAGTGGAGAGACCCAGTACTTC
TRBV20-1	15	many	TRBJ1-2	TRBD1	CSARVPGQGDYGYTF	TGCAGTGCTAGAGTTCCGGGACAGGGGGACTATGGCTACACCTTC
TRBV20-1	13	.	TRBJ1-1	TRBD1	CSARQGGDTEAFF	TGCAGTGCTCGACAGGGTGGGGACACTGAAGCTTTCTTT
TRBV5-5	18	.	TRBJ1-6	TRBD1	CASSPERTGWERNSPLHF	TGTGCCAGCAGCCCCGAGAGGACAGGGTGGGAGAGGAATTCACCCCTCCACTTT
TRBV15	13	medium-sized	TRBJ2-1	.	CATSSVGINEQFF	TGTGCCACCAGCAGTGTCGGGATCAATGAGCAGTTCTTC
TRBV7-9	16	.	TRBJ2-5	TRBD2	CVSSPIREARQETQYF	TGTGTCAGCAGCCCGATACGGGAGGCGCGACAAGAGACCCAGTACTTC
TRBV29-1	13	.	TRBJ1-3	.	CSVEDTVQGTIYF	TGCAGCGTTGAAGACACAGTGCAGGGCACCATATATTTT
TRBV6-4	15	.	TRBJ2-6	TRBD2	CAFLGRVSGANVLTF	TGTGCCTTCTTGGGGAGGGTGTCTGGGGCCAACGTCCTGACTTTC
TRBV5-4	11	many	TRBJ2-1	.	CASSQSDEQFF	TGTGCCAGCAGCCAATCGGATGAGCAGTTCTTC
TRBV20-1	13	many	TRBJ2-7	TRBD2	CSARRERVNEQYF	TGCAGTGCGAGGCGGGAGCGCGTCAACGAGCAGTACTTC
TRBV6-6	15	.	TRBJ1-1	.	CAGSWGEQPNTEAFF	TGTGCCGGCAGTTGGGGAGAACAGCCGAACACTGAAGCTTTCTTT